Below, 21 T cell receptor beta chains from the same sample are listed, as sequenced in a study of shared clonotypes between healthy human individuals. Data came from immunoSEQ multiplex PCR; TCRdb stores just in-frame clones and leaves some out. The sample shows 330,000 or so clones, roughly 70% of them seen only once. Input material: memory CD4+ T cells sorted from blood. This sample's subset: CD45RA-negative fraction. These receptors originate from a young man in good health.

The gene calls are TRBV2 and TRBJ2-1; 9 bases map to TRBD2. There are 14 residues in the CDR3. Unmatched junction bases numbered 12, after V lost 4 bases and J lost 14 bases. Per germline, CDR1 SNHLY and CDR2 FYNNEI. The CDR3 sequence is CASSAVAGVKEKFF. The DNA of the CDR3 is TGTGCCAGCAGTGCGGTAGCGGGAGTAAAAGAAAAGTTCTTC.

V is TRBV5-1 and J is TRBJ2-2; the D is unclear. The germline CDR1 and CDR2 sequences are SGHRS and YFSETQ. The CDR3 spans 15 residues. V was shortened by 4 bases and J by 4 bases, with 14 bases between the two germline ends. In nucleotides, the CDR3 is TGCGCCAGCAGCGAGACCCCTCTGGGCACCGGGGAGCTGTTTTTT. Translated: CASSETPLGTGELFF.

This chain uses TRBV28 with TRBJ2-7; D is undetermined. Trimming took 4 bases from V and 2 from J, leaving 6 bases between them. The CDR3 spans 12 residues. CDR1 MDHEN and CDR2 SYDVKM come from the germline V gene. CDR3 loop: CASSYSPYEQYF. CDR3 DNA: TGTGCCAGCAGTTACAGCCCCTACGAGCAGTACTTC.

This chain's CDR3 is CASSSPELTDTQYF. As DNA, the CDR3 is TGCGCCAGCAGTAGCCCGGAGCTCACAGATACGCAGTATTTT. This chain connects TRBV5-1 to TRBJ2-3; D ambiguous. V lost 5 bases to trimming and J lost 2 bases, with 12 bases between them. CDR3 size: 14 residues. Germline CDR1 SGHRS, CDR2 YFSETQ.

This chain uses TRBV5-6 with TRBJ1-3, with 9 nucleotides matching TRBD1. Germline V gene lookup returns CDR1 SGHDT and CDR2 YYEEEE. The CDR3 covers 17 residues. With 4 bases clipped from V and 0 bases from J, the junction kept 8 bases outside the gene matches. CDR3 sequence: CASSPGQGLNSGNTIYF. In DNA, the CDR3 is TGTGCCAGCAGCCCTGGACAGGGGCTGAACTCTGGAAACACCATATATTTT. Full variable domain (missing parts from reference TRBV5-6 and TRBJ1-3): DAGVTQSPTHLIKTRGQQVTLRCSPKSGHDTVSWYQQALGQGPQFIFQYYEEEERQRGNFPDRFSGHQFPNYSSELNVNALLLGDSALYLCASSPGQGLNSGNTIYFGEGSWLTVV.

CDR3 residues: CASSPYPSGRPDEQFF. Written as DNA, the CDR3 is TGTGCCAGCAGTCCCTATCCTAGCGGGAGGCCCGATGAGCAGTTCTTC. The gene calls are TRBV27 and TRBJ2-1; 11 bases match TRBD2. J lost 8 bases, V lost 5 bases, and 11 bases had no gene match. Germline V lookup: CDR1 MNHEY, CDR2 SMNVEV (reference sequence). This CDR3 is 16 amino acids long.

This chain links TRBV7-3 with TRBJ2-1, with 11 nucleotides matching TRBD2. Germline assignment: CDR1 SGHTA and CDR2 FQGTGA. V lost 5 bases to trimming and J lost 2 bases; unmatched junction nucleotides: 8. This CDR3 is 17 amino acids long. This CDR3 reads CASSPLPGLAAYNEQFF. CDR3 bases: TGTGCCAGCAGCCCCCTGCCGGGACTAGCGGCCTACAATGAGCAGTTCTTC.

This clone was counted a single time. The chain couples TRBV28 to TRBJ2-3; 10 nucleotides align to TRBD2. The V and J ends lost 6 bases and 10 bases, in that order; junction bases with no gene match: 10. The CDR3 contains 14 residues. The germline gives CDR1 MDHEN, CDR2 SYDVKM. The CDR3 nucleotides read TGTGCCAGCAGCGGAGCGGGAGGGCCGTTTTCGCAGTATTTT. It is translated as CASSGAGGPFSQYF. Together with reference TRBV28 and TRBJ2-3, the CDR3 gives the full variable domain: DVKVTQSSRYLVKRTGEKVFLECVQDMDHENMFWYRQDPGLGLRLIYFSYDVKMKEKGDIPEGYSVSREKKERFSLILESASTNQTSMYLCASSGAGGPFSQYFGPGTRLTVL.

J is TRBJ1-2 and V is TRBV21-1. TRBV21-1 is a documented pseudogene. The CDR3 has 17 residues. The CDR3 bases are TGTGCCAGCAGCAAAAAAGGAGAACAGTGTCTCAACTATGGCTACACCTTC. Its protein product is CASSKKGEQCLNYGYTF.

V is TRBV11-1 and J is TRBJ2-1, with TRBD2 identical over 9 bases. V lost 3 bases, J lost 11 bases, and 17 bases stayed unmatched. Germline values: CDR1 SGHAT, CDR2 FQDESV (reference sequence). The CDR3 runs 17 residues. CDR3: CASSLNAASREGPKQFF. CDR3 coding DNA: TGTGCCAGCAGCTTGAACGCTGCGTCGCGGGAGGGCCCAAAGCAGTTCTTC.

The CDR3 sequence is CASSRAGPGNEQFF. CDR3 sequence (DNA): TGTGCCAGCAGCAGAGCGGGACCAGGCAATGAGCAGTTCTTC. The V gene is TRBV7-9, the J gene TRBJ2-1; 7 bases are shared with TRBD2. The length of the CDR3 is 14 residues. With V trimmed by 5 bases and J by 6 bases, 7 bases remained unmatched. Germline V gives CDR1 SEHNR, CDR2 FQNEAQ (reference sequence).

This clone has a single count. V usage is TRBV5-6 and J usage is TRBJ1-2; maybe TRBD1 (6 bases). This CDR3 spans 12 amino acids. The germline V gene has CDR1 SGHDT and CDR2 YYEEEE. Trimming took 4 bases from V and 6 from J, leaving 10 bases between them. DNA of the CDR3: TGTGCCAGCAGCCTCGGGACAAATGGCTACACCTTC. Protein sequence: CASSLGTNGYTF. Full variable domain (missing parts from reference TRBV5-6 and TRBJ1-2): DAGVTQSPTHLIKTRGQQVTLRCSPKSGHDTVSWYQQALGQGPQFIFQYYEEEERQRGNFPDRFSGHQFPNYSSELNVNALLLGDSALYLCASSLGTNGYTFGSGTRLTVV.

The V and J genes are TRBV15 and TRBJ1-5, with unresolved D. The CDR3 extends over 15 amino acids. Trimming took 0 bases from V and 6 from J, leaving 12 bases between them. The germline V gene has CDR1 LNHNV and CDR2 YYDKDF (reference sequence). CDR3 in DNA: TGTGCCACCAGCAGAGATCTTGGGGTATCTCAGCCCCAGCATTTT. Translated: CATSRDLGVSQPQHF. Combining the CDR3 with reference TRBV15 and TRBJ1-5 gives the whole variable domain DAMVIQNPRYQVTQFGKPVTLSCSQTLNHNVMYWYQQKSSQAPKLLFHYYDKDFNNEADTPDNFQSRRPNTSFCFLDIRSPGLGDTAMYLCATSRDLGVSQPQHFGDGTRLSIL.

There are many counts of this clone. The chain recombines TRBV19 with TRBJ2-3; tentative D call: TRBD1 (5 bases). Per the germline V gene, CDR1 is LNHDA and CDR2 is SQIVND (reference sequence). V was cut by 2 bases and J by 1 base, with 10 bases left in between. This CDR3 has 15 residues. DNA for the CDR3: TGTGCCAGTAGTATACGACAGATAGGCACAGATACGCAGTATTTT. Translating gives CASSIRQIGTDTQYF.

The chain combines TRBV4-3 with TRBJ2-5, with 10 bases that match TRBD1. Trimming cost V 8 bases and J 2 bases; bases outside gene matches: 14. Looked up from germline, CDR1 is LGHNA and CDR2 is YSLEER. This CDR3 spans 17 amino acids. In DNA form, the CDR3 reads TGCGCCAGCTCCCTGACAGGGGGCTACGGCAGTCAAGAGACCCAGTACTTC. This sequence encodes CASSLTGGYGSQETQYF.

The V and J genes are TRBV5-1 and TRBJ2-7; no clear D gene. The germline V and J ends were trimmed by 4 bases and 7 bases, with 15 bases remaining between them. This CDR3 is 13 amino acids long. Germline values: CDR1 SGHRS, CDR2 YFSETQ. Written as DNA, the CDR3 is TGCGCCAGCAGCCTTGCAGCGAGTCCGGAGCAGTACTTC. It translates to CASSLAASPEQYF.

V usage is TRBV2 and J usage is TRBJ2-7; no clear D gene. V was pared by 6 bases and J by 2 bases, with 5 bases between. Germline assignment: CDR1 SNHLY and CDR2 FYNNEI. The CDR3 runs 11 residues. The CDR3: CASSQTYEQYF. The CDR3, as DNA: TGTGCCAGCAGCCAAACCTACGAGCAGTACTTC.

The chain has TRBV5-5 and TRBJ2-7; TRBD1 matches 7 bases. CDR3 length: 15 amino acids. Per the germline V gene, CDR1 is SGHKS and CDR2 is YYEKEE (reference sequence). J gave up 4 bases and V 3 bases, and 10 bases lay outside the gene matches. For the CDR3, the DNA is TGTGCCAGCAGCTCGGGGACAGTTAAACCGTACGAGCAGTACTTC. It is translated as CASSSGTVKPYEQYF. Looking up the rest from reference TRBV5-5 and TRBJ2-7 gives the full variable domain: DAGVTQSPTHLIKTRGQQVTLRCSPISGHKSVSWYQQVLGQGPQFIFQYYEKEERGRGNFPDRFSARQFPNYSSELNVNALLLGDSALYLCASSSGTVKPYEQYFGPGTRLTVT.

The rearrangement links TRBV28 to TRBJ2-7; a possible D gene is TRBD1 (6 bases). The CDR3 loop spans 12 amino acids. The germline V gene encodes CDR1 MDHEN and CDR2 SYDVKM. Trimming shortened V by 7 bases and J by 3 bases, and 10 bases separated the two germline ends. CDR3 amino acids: CASTSQGYEQYF. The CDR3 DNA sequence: TGTGCCAGCACCTCACAGGGCTACGAGCAGTACTTC. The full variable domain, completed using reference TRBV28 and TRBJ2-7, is DVKVTQSSRYLVKRTGEKVFLECVQDMDHENMFWYRQDPGLGLRLIYFSYDVKMKEKGDIPEGYSVSREKKERFSLILESASTNQTSMYLCASTSQGYEQYFGPGTRLTVT.

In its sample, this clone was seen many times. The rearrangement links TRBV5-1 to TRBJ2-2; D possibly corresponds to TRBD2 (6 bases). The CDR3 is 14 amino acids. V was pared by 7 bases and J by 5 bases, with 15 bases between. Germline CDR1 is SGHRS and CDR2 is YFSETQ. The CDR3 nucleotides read TGCGCCAGCTTACCGGGACTTCAGACCGGGGAGCTGTTTTTT. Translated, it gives CASLPGLQTGELFF.

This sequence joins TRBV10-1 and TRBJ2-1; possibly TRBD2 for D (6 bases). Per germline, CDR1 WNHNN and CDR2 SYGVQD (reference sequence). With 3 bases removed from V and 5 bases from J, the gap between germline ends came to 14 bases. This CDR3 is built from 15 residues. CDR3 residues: CASSDSLAIDNEQFF. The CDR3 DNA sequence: TGCGCCAGCAGTGATAGTCTAGCGATCGACAATGAGCAGTTCTTC.